This T cell receptor (beta chain) was retrieved from a study of T cell repertoires in cytomegalovirus infection. TCRdb reanalysed the reads using MiXCR and keeps one entry per CDR3 protein. The table records fewer than 550,000 distinct CDR3 sequences, 11% of them present only once. This clonotype was observed many times. The TCR sequence derives from a human donor in good health (CMV status not recorded). Some clones in this sample may be carry-over from other donors' samples. Sample: PBMCs.

The CDR3 region has the DNA TGTGCCAGCAGCTTAGAGGGGCGACCTCTAGATACGCAGTATTTT. It specifies CASSLEGRPLDTQYF. The chain recombines TRBV7-3 with TRBJ2-3; D may correspond to TRBD1 or TRBD2 (5 bases each). Germline CDR1 SGHTA, CDR2 FQGTGA. With 2 bases removed from V and 5 bases from J, the gap between germline ends came to 14 bases. The CDR3 spans 15 residues.